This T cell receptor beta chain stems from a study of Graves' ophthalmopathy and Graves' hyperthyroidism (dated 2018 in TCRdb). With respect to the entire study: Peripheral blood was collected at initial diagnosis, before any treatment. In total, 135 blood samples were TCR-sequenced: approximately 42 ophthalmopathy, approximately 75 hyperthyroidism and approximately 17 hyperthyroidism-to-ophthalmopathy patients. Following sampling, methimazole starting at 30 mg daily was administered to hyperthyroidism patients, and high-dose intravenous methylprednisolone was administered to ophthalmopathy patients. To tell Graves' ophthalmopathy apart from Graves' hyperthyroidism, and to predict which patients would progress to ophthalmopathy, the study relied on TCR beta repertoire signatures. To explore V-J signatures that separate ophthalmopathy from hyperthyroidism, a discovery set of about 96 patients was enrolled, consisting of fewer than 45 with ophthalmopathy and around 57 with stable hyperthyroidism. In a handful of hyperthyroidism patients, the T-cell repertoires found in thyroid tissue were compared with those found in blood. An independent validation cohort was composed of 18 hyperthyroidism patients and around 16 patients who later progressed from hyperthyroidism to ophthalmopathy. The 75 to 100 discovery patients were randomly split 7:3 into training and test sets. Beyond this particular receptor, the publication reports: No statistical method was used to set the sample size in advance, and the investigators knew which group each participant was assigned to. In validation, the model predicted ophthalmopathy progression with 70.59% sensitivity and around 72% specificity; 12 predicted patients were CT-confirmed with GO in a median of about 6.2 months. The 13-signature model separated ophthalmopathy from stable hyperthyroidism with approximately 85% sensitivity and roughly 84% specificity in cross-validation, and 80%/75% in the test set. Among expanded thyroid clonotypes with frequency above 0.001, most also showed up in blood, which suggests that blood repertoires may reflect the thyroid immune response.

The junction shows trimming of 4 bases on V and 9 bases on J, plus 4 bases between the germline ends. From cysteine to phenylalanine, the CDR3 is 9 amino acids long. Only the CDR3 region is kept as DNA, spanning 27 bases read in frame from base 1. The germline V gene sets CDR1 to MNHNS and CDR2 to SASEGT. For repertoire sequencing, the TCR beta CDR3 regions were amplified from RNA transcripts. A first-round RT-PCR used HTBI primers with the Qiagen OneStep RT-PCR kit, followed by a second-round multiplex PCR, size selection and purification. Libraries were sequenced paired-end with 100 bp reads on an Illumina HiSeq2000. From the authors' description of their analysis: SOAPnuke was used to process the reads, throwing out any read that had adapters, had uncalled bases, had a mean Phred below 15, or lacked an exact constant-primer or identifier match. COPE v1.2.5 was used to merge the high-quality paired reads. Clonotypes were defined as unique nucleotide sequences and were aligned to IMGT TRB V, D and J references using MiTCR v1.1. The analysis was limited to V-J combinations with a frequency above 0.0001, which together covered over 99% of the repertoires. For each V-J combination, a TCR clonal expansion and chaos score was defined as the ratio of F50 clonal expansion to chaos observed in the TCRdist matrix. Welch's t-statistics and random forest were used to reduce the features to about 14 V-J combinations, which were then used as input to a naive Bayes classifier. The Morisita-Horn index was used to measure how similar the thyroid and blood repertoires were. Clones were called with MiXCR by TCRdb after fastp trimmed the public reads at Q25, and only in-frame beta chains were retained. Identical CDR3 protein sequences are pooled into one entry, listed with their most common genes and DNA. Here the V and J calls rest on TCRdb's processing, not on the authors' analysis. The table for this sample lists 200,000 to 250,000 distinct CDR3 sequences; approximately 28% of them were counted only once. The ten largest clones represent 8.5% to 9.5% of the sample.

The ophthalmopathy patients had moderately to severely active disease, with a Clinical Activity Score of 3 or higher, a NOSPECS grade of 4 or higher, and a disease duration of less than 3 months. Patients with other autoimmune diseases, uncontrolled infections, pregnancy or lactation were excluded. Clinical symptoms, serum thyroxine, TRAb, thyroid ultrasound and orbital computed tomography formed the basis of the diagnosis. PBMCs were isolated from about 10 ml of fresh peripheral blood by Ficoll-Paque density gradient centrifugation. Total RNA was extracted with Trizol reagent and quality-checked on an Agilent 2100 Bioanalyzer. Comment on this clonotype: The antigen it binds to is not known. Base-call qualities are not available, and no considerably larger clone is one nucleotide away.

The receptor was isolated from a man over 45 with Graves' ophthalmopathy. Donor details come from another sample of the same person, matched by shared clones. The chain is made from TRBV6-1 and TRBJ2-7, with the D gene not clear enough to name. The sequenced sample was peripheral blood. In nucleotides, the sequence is TGTGCCAGCAGTGCCCGGCAGTACTTC. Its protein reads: CASSARQYF.